This entry concerns a single TCR beta chain. This clone is a singleton in its sample. Its antigen target is currently unknown. Base quality data are lacking; no much larger clone is found one base away. The record originates from a study of blood T cell repertoires in COVID-19 (dated by TCRdb to the early 2020s). In terms of the full investigation: Samples covering the acute and convalescent phases of COVID-19 were provided by collaborators in the United States, Italy and Spain. The sample metadata nearly always contained a de-identified subject ID, COVID-19 status, age in years and sex. Where available, HLA class I and class II types were obtained from metadata supplied by the sample provider rather than from assay-based typing. A freely available public database, intended as a resource for researchers studying the immune response to SARS-CoV-2, is where the repertoires were released. The dataset comprised deeply sampled blood TCRbeta repertoires from subjects exposed to, actively infected with, or recovered from COVID-19. The samples were drawn from two sources: the first 160 participants of the ongoing ImmuneRACE study, and fewer than 1,500 subjects contributed by 6 global collaborators. The material from the prospective study consisted of cDNA or gDNA derived from T cells, B-cell-depleted T cells, or PBMCs. The study at large found these results: How much clinical and demographic metadata was included differed by source and by participant, and the metadata was provided uncurated.

TCRbeta CDR3 regions were amplified from genomic DNA using the immunoSEQ Assay, a bias-controlled multiplex PCR. As for how the authors treated the data: Nucleated cell counts per sample were estimated from amplification of reference gene primers within the assay. Sequence reads were collapsed and filtered to measure the absolute abundance of every unique TCRbeta CDR3 rearrangement. For each sample, productive Simpson clonality was calculated as the square root of Simpson's diversity index across productive rearrangements. Imported from immuneACCESS, the table was reduced by TCRdb to in-frame sequences with V and J called. These copies leave out some clones; in studies compared against another copy, an unresolved V gene accounts for under half, and the cause of the remainder is not known. V and J calls and clone size are as listed in that table; D and trimming were resolved from the DNA. This sample gives about 190,000 clones in total; 75% to 90% of them show up just once. Less than 1.5% of the sample lies in the top ten.

Spanning cysteine to phenylalanine, the CDR3 consists of 16 amino acids. Only the CDR3 DNA is retained, 48 bases long and in frame from the first base. The V end loses 8 bases and the J end loses 0 bases, and a stretch of 17 bases separates them. CDR1 and CDR2 are read off the germline V gene as SGHDN and FVKESK. Whole blood was collected in K2EDTA tubes by collaborating institutions according to the institutions' own protocols. Collaborator samples were shipped for TCRbeta analysis as frozen whole blood, isolated PBMCs, or DNA extracted from either sample type. Sequenced material: peripheral blood. The rearranged segments are TRBV14 and TRBJ1-5, with TRBD1 perhaps the D gene, on 5 matching bases. This receptor was taken from a man aged 25-40 years with acute or convalescent COVID-19. This receptor carries the CDR3 CASPLPGTYSNQPQHF. The nucleotides are TGTGCCAGCCCACTCCCCGGGACTTATAGCAATCAGCCCCAGCATTTT.